This is a list of T cell receptor beta chains from one sample in a study of response to subunit inactivated influenza vaccine. TCRdb re-analysed the RT-PCR reads in MiXCR, keeping a single row per CDR3 protein. The sample yields about 800,000 distinct CDR3 sequences, less than 25% seen once. The sample was PBMCs from blood, taken 4 to 6 days after vaccination. Every receptor here comes from a man between 45 and 60 years old who received an inactivated influenza vaccine. CDR3s include the opening cysteine and the closing phenylalanine or tryptophan. A D gene is named only where the DNA matches it firmly. Size tells how often a clone was seen (once, few, many) or the class of an expanded clone, and some rows leave it out.

clone_size	v_call	j_call	d_call	cdr3_nt	cdr3_aa
few	TRBV6-5	TRBJ2-2	-	TGTGCCAGCAGTTACCCAAGGGTTGGGAACACCGGGGAGCTGTTTTTT	CASSYPRVGNTGELFF
-	TRBV18	TRBJ2-4	-	TGTGCCAGCTCAACTGGAGCGGAACTAGCCAAAAACATTCAGTACTTC	CASSTGAELAKNIQYF
few	TRBV7-2	TRBJ2-1	TRBD2	TGTGCCAGCAGCTTAGAGTGGCGGGGGGGATACAATGAGCAGTTCTTC	CASSLEWRGGYNEQFF
few	TRBV4-3	TRBJ1-1	TRBD1	TGCGCCAGCAGTTGGGACAGGGTCAACACTGAAGCTTTCTTT	CASSWDRVNTEAFF
few	TRBV4-1	TRBJ2-7	-	TGCGCCAGCAGCCAAAGAGGGGGTAGCACCTACGAGCAGTACTTC	CASSQRGGSTYEQYF
few	TRBV7-2	TRBJ1-1	-	TGTGCCAGCAGCTTAGTAGAGGCGGTGGACACTGAAGCTTTCTTT	CASSLVEAVDTEAFF
-	TRBV9	TRBJ1-6	-	TGTGCCAGCAGAGACGACAGCTATAATTCACCCCTCCACTTT	CASRDDSYNSPLHF
once	TRBV2	TRBJ2-5	-	TGTGCCATCGATCGTGGGCAGACCCAGTACTTC	CAIDRGQTQYF
few	TRBV7-9	TRBJ1-2	-	TGTGCCAGCACCACCGATTCCTTTCTTAACTATGGCTACACCTTC	CASTTDSFLNYGYTF
-	TRBV20-1	TRBJ1-1	TRBD1	TGCAGTGCTGCGATACAGGGGGCGAGTACTGAAGCTTTCTTT	CSAAIQGASTEAFF
-	TRBV5-6	TRBJ1-4	TRBD1	TGTGCCAGCAGCCCGGGGACAGGGGTTGAAAAACTGTTTTTT	CASSPGTGVEKLFF
-	TRBV15	TRBJ2-3	TRBD1	TGTGTCACCAGCAGAGGGACAGGGAAAGATACGCAGTATTTT	CVTSRGTGKDTQYF
few	TRBV20-1	TRBJ2-1	TRBD2	TGCAGTGCTAGAGTGGCTAGCGGGAGTGAGCAGTTCTTC	CSARVASGSEQFF
-	TRBV5-1	TRBJ2-1	-	TGCGCCAGCAGTGGACGGTCAGCCTACAATGAGCAGTTCTTC	CASSGRSAYNEQFF
once	TRBV15	TRBJ1-2	-	TGTGCCACCAGCAGATTGGGGCGGAACTATGGCTACACCTTC	CATSRLGRNYGYTF
few	TRBV3-1	TRBJ2-4	-	TGTGCCAGCAGTCGGACAGTGGACATTCAGTACTTC	CASSRTVDIQYF
-	TRBV20-1	TRBJ2-1	TRBD2	TGCAGTGCACCCCGTCGGGGACTACCCACCTACAATGAGCAGTTCTTC	CSAPRRGLPTYNEQFF
few	TRBV27	TRBJ2-7	-	TGTGCCAGCAGAAAAACAGGGAACTCCTACGAGCAGTACTTC	CASRKTGNSYEQYF
-	TRBV7-9	TRBJ2-7	TRBD2	TGTGCCAGCAGCTTAGCATTCGGTCTAGCGGGAGTCCGGGAGCAGTACTTC	CASSLAFGLAGVREQYF
few	TRBV7-2	TRBJ2-5	TRBD2	TGTGCCAGCAGCTTAGGGACTAGCGGGAGTCCGTGGGAGACCCAGTACTTC	CASSLGTSGSPWETQYF
once	TRBV6-1	TRBJ2-6	-	TGTGCCAGCAGTGTTAGCTTCTCTGGGGCCAACGTCCTGACTTTC	CASSVSFSGANVLTF
-	TRBV18	TRBJ1-1	-	TGTGCCAGCTCGGCGGACACTGAAGCTTTCTTT	CASSADTEAFF
-	TRBV20-1	TRBJ2-5	TRBD2	TGCAGTGCTAGAGTAGGGGTCGGGAGGGCCCAAGAGACCCAGTACTTC	CSARVGVGRAQETQYF
once	TRBV24-1	TRBJ2-2	TRBD1	TGTGCCACCAGTGACTGGGACAGGGGGACCGGGGAGCTGTTTTTT	CATSDWDRGTGELFF
few	TRBV18	TRBJ2-1	TRBD1	TGTGCCAGCTCACCAAGGGACAGGGGAACCGGCAATGAGCAGTTCTTC	CASSPRDRGTGNEQFF
-	TRBV9	TRBJ2-1	TRBD2	TGTGCCAGCAGCGTAGGGAGAGTTAGCGGGGCTCATCTCCATGAGCAGTTCTTC	CASSVGRVSGAHLHEQFF
-	TRBV7-9	TRBJ2-4	-	TGTGCCAGCAGCTATAACCGGGCGGCCAAAAACATTCAGTACTTC	CASSYNRAAKNIQYF
-	TRBV28	TRBJ2-5	TRBD1	TGTGCCAGCAGTTGGCAGGGGGCGGGAGAGACCCAGTACTTC	CASSWQGAGETQYF
few	TRBV7-9	TRBJ2-6	-	TGTGCCAGCAGCTCCCAGGGTGGTGGGGCCAACGTCCTGACTTTC	CASSSQGGGANVLTF
few	TRBV10-3	TRBJ2-3	TRBD2	TGTGCCATCAGTGACGGGGGGGCTAGCACAGATACGCAGTATTTT	CAISDGGASTDTQYF
many	TRBV4-1	TRBJ2-3	-	TGCGCCAGCAGCCAAGTCGCTGAGAGCACAGATACGCAGTATTTT	CASSQVAESTDTQYF
few	TRBV12-3/TRBV12-4	TRBJ2-1	-	TGTGCCAGCAGTTTAGGGGAAGGGCTCGGGTACAATGAGCAGTTCTTC	CASSLGEGLGYNEQFF
-	TRBV21-1	TRBJ2-3	-	TGTGCCAGCAGCAACCGACAGGGGCTGAAAGATACGCAGTATTTT	CASSNRQGLKDTQYF
few	TRBV2	TRBJ2-7	-	TGTGCCAGCAGTGAAGGGGGTCACTTCTCCTACGAGCAGTACTTC	CASSEGGHFSYEQYF
few	TRBV28	TRBJ1-4	-	TGTGCCAGCAGGCCTAACCGACCATTTAATGAAAAACTGTTTTTT	CASRPNRPFNEKLFF
-	TRBV27	TRBJ2-2	-	TGTGCCAGCAGCCCTACCCTCACCGGGGAGCTGTTTTTT	CASSPTLTGELFF
few	TRBV7-2	TRBJ2-4	-	TGTGCCAGCAGCCCTGACTATGGGTCCATTCAGTACTTC	CASSPDYGSIQYF
-	TRBV30	TRBJ2-2	-	TGTGCCTGGAGTCGGCGGGACAGCGACACCGGGGAGCTGTTTTTT	CAWSRRDSDTGELFF
few	TRBV20-1	TRBJ2-3	-	TGCAGTGCTAGAGGGGTCCGAATGTACACAGATACGCAGTATTTT	CSARGVRMYTDTQYF
-	TRBV6-1	TRBJ2-7	-	TGTGCCAGCGGCCTTAGGGGCTCCGTGTTCGAGCAGTACTTC	CASGLRGSVFEQYF
-	TRBV4-2	TRBJ2-7	-	TGTGCCAGCAGCCAAGAGAGCCGCGGAGGGCACGAGCAGTACTTC	CASSQESRGGHEQYF
-	TRBV30	TRBJ2-2	-	TGTGCCAGACGGCAGGGATGGAACACCGGGGAGCTGTTTTTT	CARRQGWNTGELFF
many	TRBV5-1	TRBJ1-4	TRBD1	TGCGCCAGCAGCGACGGACAGGGCTATGAAAAACTGTTTTTT	CASSDGQGYEKLFF
-	TRBV5-1	TRBJ2-7	-	TGCGCCAGCAGCTTGCGCGTCTCGACTGGCTACGAGCTGTACTTC	CASSLRVSTGYELYF
few	TRBV29-1	TRBJ2-1	TRBD1	TGCAGCGTTGGGGGACAGGGGGGATACAATGAGCAGTTCTTC	CSVGGQGGYNEQFF
-	TRBV20-1	TRBJ1-3	-	TGCAGTGCTTTGCGGACGGGAGGAAACACCATATATTTT	CSALRTGGNTIYF
-	TRBV7-9	TRBJ2-2	-	TGTGCCAGCGGTGAATGGACTGGGAACACCGGGGAGCTGTTTTTT	CASGEWTGNTGELFF
-	TRBV20-1	TRBJ2-1	TRBD2	TGCAGTGCTATTAGGACTAGCGAGTCCAATGAGCAGTTCTTC	CSAIRTSESNEQFF
-	TRBV20-1	TRBJ2-2	-	TGCAGTGCTCGGCAGGGGGGGGCCGGGGAGCTGTTTTTT	CSARQGGAGELFF
few	TRBV12-3/TRBV12-4	TRBJ2-5	-	TGTGCCAGCAGTAGTACCAGCCAGGGCCAAGAGACCCAGTACTTC	CASSSTSQGQETQYF